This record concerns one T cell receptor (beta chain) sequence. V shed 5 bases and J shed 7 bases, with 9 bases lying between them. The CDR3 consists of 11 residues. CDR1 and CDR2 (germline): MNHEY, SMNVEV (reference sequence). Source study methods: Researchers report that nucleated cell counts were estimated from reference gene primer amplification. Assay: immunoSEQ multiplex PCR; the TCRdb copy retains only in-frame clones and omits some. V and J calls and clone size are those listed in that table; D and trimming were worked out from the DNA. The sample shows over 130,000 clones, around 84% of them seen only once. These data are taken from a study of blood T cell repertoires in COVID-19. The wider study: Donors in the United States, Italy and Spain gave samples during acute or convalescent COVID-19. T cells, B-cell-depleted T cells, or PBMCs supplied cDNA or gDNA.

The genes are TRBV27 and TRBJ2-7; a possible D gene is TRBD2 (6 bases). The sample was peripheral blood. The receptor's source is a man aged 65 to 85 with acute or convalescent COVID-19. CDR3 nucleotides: TGTGCCAGCAGTGGGAGGTGGGAGCAGTACTTC. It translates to CASSGRWEQYF.